Each of the 10 T cell receptor beta chains below was sequenced from the same sample in a study of shared clonotypes between healthy human individuals. Sequencing used immunoSEQ multiplex PCR; TCRdb keeps in-frame clones, though not all of them. Of some 2,400,000 clones listed, 95% are singletons. Source material: naive CD4+ T cells sorted from blood. Subset in this sample: CD45RA+ positively selected. Receptors originate from a man between 18 and 35 years old in good health.

CDR3 bases: TGTGCCAGCAGTACAGGGGCTGGGGCCAACGTCCTGACTTTC. It translates to CASSTGAGANVLTF. J is TRBJ2-6 and V is TRBV5-4; 7 positions agree with TRBD1. The CDR3 covers 14 residues. Germline-derived CDR1 and CDR2 are SGHNT and YYREEE (reference sequence). V trimming: 5 bases; J trimming: 2 bases; junction bases outside the gene matches: 1.

J is TRBJ2-7 and V is TRBV27, with 9 bases matching TRBD1. The CDR3 is 17 amino acids. Germline V gene lookup returns CDR1 MNHEY and CDR2 SMNVEV (reference sequence). After removal of 2 bases from V and 1 base from J, the junction contained 9 bases not matched to a gene. CDR3 loop: CASSLAHGQGFSYEQYF. The CDR3 DNA reads as TGTGCCAGCAGTTTAGCCCACGGACAGGGGTTTTCCTACGAGCAGTACTTC.

This clone was observed a single time. The CDR3 sequence is CASSYAESNTEAFF. CDR3 nucleotide sequence: TGTGCCAGCAGTTACGCGGAAAGTAACACTGAAGCTTTCTTT. The chain has TRBV6-6 and TRBJ1-1; D gene uncertain. Looked up from germline, CDR1 is MNHNY and CDR2 is SVGAGI (reference sequence). V shed 2 bases and J shed 2 bases, with 9 bases lying between them. This CDR3 has 14 residues.

In this sample, this clone turned up a few times. The chain employs TRBV29-1 and TRBJ2-5, with D perhaps TRBD2 (6 bases). Germline V gene data show CDR1 as SQVTM and CDR2 as ANQGSEA. The ends were cut back, 4 bases at V and 1 base at J, with 7 bases in the middle. This CDR3 is built from 12 residues. The CDR3 loop reads CSVGSGQETQYF. DNA for the CDR3: TGCAGCGTTGGTAGCGGCCAAGAGACCCAGTACTTC. Using reference TRBV29-1 and TRBJ2-5 for the parts outside the CDR3, the full variable domain is SAVISQKPSRDICQRGTSLTIQCQVDSQVTMMFWYRQQPGQSLTLIATANQGSEATYESGFVIDKFPISRPNLTFSTLTVSNMSPEDSSIYLCSVGSGQETQYFGPGTRLLVL.

The chain carries TRBV18 and TRBJ1-6; D unresolved. The CDR3 has 12 residues. Germline CDR1 KGHSH, CDR2 LQKENI. V lost 6 bases, J lost 10 bases, and 10 bases lay in between. The DNA of the CDR3 is TGTGCCAGCTCTGTCGACATCTCACCCCTCCACTTT. Translation: CASSVDISPLHF. Looking up the rest from reference TRBV18 and TRBJ1-6 gives the full variable domain: NAGVMQNPRHLVRRRGQEARLRCSPMKGHSHVYWYRQLPEEGLKFMVYLQKENIIDESGMPKERFSAEFPKEGPSILRIQQVVRGDSAAYFCASSVDISPLHFGNGTRLTVT.

The chain is built from TRBV30 and TRBJ1-4, with D tentatively TRBD1 (6 bases). The CDR3 loop spans 15 amino acids. The germline V and J ends were trimmed by 0 bases and 5 bases, with 13 bases remaining between them. The germline V gene has CDR1 GTSNPN and CDR2 SVGIG (reference sequence). In DNA, the CDR3 is TGTGCCTGGAGTGTCATGGACAGACTAAATGAAAAACTGTTTTTT. This gives the protein CAWSVMDRLNEKLFF.

V usage is TRBV4-2 and J usage is TRBJ1-4, with a weak D call TRBD1 (5 bases). The V end lost 0 bases, the J end lost 4 bases, and 18 bases lay between the germline ends. The CDR3 contains 18 residues. CDR1 and CDR2 (germline): LGHNA, YNFKEQ. The CDR3 nucleotides read TGTGCCAGCAGCCAAGATCTAGTAAATACAGGCCTTAATGAAAAACTGTTTTTT. Amino acid sequence: CASSQDLVNTGLNEKLFF.

The rearrangement uses TRBV27 and TRBJ1-5; 7 bases map to TRBD1. There are 14 residues in the CDR3. CDR1 is MNHEY, CDR2 SMNVEV, per germline (reference sequence). With V trimmed by 5 bases and J by 6 bases, 7 bases remained unmatched. The CDR3 spells CASSNRQGIQPQHF. In DNA, the CDR3 is TGTGCCAGCAGTAACCGACAGGGTATTCAGCCCCAGCATTTT.

The V gene is TRBV5-1, the J gene TRBJ2-3; TRBD2 aligns across 10 bases. CDR3 length: 16 residues. Germline V gene data show CDR1 as SGHRS and CDR2 as YFSETQ. V lost 4 bases and J lost 0; bases outside the gene matches: 5. CDR3 residues: CASSTRTSGSTDTQYF. The DNA for the CDR3 is TGCGCCAGCAGCACCAGGACTAGCGGAAGCACAGATACGCAGTATTTT.

This rearrangement joins TRBV7-2 to TRBJ2-3; D is possibly TRBD1 or TRBD2 (5 bases each). The CDR3 sequence is 15 residues long. Germline CDR1 SGHTA, CDR2 FQGNSA. V gave up 5 bases and J gave up 1 base, with 13 bases separating them. CDR3 protein: CASSRPGPRTDTQYF. The CDR3 DNA follows: TGTGCCAGCAGCCGACCGGGACCACGCACAGATACGCAGTATTTT.